This T cell receptor (beta chain) originates from a study of blood T cell repertoires in COVID-19. Germline CDR1 SGDLS, CDR2 YYNGEE. V gave up 4 bases and J gave up 2 bases; unmatched junction bases: 10. The CDR3 is 16 residues long. In this sample, this clone turned up once. Produced via immunoSEQ multiplex PCR; TCRdb's table is partial and in-frame only. The repertoire includes approximately 94,000 clones, about 82% of them detected once, and roughly 13% sits in the top ten. This chain links TRBV9 with TRBJ2-3; the match to TRBD2 covers 7 bases. Sequences were obtained from peripheral blood. This TCR came from a man aged 45-60 years with active or convalescent COVID-19. The CDR3 coding sequence is TGTGCCAGCAGCCCTTTTGGCAGCGGGACCACAGATACGCAGTATTTT. Residues: CASSPFGSGTTDTQYF.